This record concerns one T cell receptor beta chain sequence. Per the germline V gene, CDR1 is MNHEY and CDR2 is SMNVEV (reference sequence). Losses at the gene ends were 0 bases for V and 6 bases for J; bases not matched to a gene: 17. The CDR3 runs 19 residues. The data were taken from a study of cytomegalovirus exposure and HLA in healthy donors. It was with 60 Vbeta and 13 Jbeta primers that the PCR ran. The data were produced by immunoSEQ multiplex PCR, yet TCRdb's version contains in-frame clones alone and is incomplete. This table has approximately 190,000 clones, around 80% appearing once. The TCR originated in a woman in her late teens or twenties in good health and CMV-seronegative. The sequenced sample was PBMCs. The chain combines TRBV27 with TRBJ1-2; 9 nucleotides agree with TRBD1. The CDR3 spells CASSLSAARTGGARNGYTF. CDR3 coding DNA: TGTGCCAGCAGTTTATCGGCCGCCAGAACAGGGGGCGCGAGGAATGGCTACACCTTC.